This T cell receptor beta chain comes out of a study of T-cell memory formation after mild COVID-19. In the study overall: The two donors had largely donor-specific TCR clusters.

Employing constant-segment primers, 5'RACE generated TCR alpha and TCR beta cDNA libraries bearing sample barcodes and UMIs. TCRdb re-called the 5' RACE reads with MiXCR, one entry per CDR3 protein. This sample has more than 250,000 distinct CDR3 sequences, with roughly 15% found just once. Study findings and constraints: The authors left the SARS-CoV-2 specificity of second-wave clones peaking on day 37 unconfirmed. CD4+ contracting clones were found mainly in CM and EM, and CD8+ ones in EMRA.

This CDR3 contains 12 residues. Trimming took off 6 bases at V and 8 bases at J, with 8 bases between the two ends. This clonotype was counted only a few times. Its antigen is as yet unknown. Source material: PBMCs or a T cell subset sorted from them (not recorded which). This sequence was found in a man between 18 and 29 years old who had mild COVID-19 (a few samples of this study predate the infection). Cell type and time point are not known. The rearrangement links TRBV12-3 or TRBV12-4 to TRBJ1-6, with D possibly being TRBD1 (5 bases). CDR3 bases: TGTGCCAGCAGCCAACAGGATTCACCCCTCCACTTT. Protein: CASSQQDSPLHF.